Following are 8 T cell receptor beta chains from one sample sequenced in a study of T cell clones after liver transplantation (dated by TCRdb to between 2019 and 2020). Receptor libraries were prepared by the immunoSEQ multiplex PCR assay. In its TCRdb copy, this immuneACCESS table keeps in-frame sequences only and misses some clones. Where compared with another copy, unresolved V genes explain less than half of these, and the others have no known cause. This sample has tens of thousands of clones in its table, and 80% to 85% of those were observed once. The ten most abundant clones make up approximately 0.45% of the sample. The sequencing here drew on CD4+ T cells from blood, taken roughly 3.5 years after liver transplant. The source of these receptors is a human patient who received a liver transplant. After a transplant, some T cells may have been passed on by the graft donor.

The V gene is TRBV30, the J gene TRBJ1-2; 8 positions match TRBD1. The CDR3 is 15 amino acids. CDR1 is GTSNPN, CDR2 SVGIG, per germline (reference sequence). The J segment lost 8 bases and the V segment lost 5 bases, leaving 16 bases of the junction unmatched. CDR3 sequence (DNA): TGTGCCTGGGGACTCCTGGACAGGGTGGCGGAGGGCTACACCTTC. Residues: CAWGLLDRVAEGYTF.

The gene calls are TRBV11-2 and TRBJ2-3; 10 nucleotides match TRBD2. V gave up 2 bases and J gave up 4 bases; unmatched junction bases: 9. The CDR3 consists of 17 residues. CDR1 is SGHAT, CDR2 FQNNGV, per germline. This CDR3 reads CASSLFRSSGRSDTQYF. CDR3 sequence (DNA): TGTGCCAGCAGCTTATTTAGGTCTAGCGGGAGATCAGATACGCAGTATTTT.

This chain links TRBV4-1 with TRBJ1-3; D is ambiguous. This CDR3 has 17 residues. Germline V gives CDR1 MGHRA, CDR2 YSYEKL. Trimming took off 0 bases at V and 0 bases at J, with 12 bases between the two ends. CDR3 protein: CASSQDRFSYSGNTIYF. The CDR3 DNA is TGCGCCAGCAGCCAAGATCGATTCAGTTACTCTGGAAACACCATATATTTT.

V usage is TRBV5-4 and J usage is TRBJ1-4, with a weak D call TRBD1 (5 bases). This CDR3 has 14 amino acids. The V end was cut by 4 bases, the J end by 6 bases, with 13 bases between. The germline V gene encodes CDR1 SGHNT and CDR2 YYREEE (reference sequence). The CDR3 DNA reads TGTGCCAGCAGCGCGCAGGGACGAGATGAAAAACTGTTTTTT. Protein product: CASSAQGRDEKLFF.

CDR3 in amino acids: CASSTGTSGSRADTQYF. In nucleotides, the CDR3 is TGCGCCAGCAGCACCGGGACTAGCGGGAGTAGAGCAGATACGCAGTATTTT. This rearrangement joins TRBV5-1 to TRBJ2-3; TRBD2 matches 14 bases. The length of the CDR3 is 17 residues. Trimming cost V 4 bases and J 4 bases; bases outside gene matches: 8. Germline assignment: CDR1 SGHRS and CDR2 YFSETQ.

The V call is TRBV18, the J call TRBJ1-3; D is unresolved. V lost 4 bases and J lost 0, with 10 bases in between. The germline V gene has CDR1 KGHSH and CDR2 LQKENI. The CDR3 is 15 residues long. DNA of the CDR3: TGTGCCAGCTCACAACTGGGGAGCTCTGGAAACACCATATATTTT. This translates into CASSQLGSSGNTIYF.

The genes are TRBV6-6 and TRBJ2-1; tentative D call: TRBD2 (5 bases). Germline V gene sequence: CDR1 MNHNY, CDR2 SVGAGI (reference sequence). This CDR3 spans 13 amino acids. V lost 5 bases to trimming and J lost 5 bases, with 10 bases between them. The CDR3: CASSTRTHNEQFF. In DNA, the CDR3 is TGTGCCAGCAGTACTAGGACTCACAATGAGCAGTTCTTC.

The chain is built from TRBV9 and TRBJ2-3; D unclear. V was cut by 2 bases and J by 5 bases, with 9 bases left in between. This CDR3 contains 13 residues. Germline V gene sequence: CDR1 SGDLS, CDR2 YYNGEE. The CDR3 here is CASSVLGGDTQYF. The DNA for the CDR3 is TGTGCCAGCAGCGTTTTGGGTGGAGATACGCAGTATTTT.